This TCR beta chain was documented in a study of memory CD4+ T cells and cytomegalovirus serostatus. General observations from the study: CD4+ memory repertoires contained about two fifths of the roughly 160 reported CMV TCRbeta sequences. The CMV-associated TCR signature appears largely within the CD4+ memory repertoire.

A remark on this clone: Its specificity is not known.

TCRdb's copy holds only in-frame clones and misses some; the assay was immunoSEQ multiplex PCR. The sample holds 61,000 or so clones, 80% seen once. Single viable CD3+CD4+CD8-CD45RO+ cells were sorted as the memory CD4+ T cells. V gave up 3 bases and J gave up 0 bases, with 7 bases separating them. The CDR3 is made up of 15 amino acids. Germline V CDR1 and CDR2: SGHKS, YYEKEE (reference sequence). The chain uses TRBV5-5 and TRBJ2-6; no definite D call. Sequencing was carried out using memory CD4+ T cells from blood. This TCR was sampled from an adult in good health and CMV-seronegative. Some clones in this sample may be carry-over from other donors' samples. CDR3 in DNA: TGTGCCAGCAGCTCAAGGGCCTCTGGGGCCAACGTCCTGACTTTC. This translates into CASSSRASGANVLTF.